This is a list of T cell receptor beta chains from one sample in a study of cytomegalovirus exposure and HLA in healthy donors. This table comes from immunoSEQ multiplex PCR, and its TCRdb copy is limited to in-frame clones, with some not included. The sample comprises about 160,000 clones, 80% to 85% of which are singletons, and 7% to 9% rests with the top ten. Source material: PBMCs. The origin of the receptors is a male donor in good health and CMV-seropositive. Each CDR3 is given with its conserved first and last residue. A D gene is named only where the DNA matches it firmly. A row's size may be missing; if present it is once, few, many or a size class.

size: .
V: TRBV29-1
J: TRBJ2-7
D: .
CDR3: CSAKAYLGVSYEQYF
DNA: TGCAGCGCAAAAGCCTACCTGGGAGTATCCTACGAGCAGTACTTC

size: .
V: TRBV30
J: TRBJ1-3
D: .
CDR3: CAWTSRTRTGNTIYF
DNA: TGTGCCTGGACTTCTCGGACTCGAACTGGAAACACCATATATTTT

size: .
V: TRBV19
J: TRBJ1-5
D: .
CDR3: CASSIVRTANQPQHF
DNA: TGTGCCAGTAGTATAGTCCGGACAGCCAATCAGCCCCAGCATTTT

size: .
V: TRBV7-2
J: TRBJ2-3
D: TRBD1
CDR3: CASSRPSRGPVGADTQYF
DNA: TGTGCCAGCAGCCGACCTTCGAGGGGGCCAGTAGGTGCAGATACGCAGTATTTT

size: .
V: TRBV4-3
J: TRBJ2-1
D: TRBD2
CDR3: CASSQDTSGDNEQFF
DNA: TGCGCCAGCAGCCAAGATACTAGCGGGGACAATGAGCAGTTCTTC

size: .
V: TRBV28
J: TRBJ1-2
D: .
CDR3: CASSSRGGRFYGYTF
DNA: TGTGCCAGCAGCTCAAGGGGGGGCCGCTTCTATGGCTACACCTTC

size: .
V: TRBV5-1
J: TRBJ2-5
D: TRBD1
CDR3: CASSFDRAKGETQYF
DNA: TGCGCCAGCAGCTTCGACAGGGCGAAAGGGGAGACCCAGTACTTC

size: .
V: TRBV6-1
J: TRBJ2-7
D: TRBD2
CDR3: CASSEAQGLYYEQYF
DNA: TGTGCCAGCAGTGAAGCGCAGGGACTATACTACGAGCAGTACTTC

size: .
V: TRBV7-9
J: TRBJ2-7
D: .
CDR3: CASSSAGRERQSYEQYF
DNA: TGTGCCAGCAGCTCAGCGGGTAGGGAGCGGCAAAGCTACGAGCAGTACTTC

size: .
V: TRBV19
J: TRBJ1-5
D: .
CDR3: CASSIGPGPQHF
DNA: TGTGCCAGTAGTATAGGCCCGGGGCCCCAGCATTTT

size: .
V: TRBV10-3
J: TRBJ2-1
D: TRBD1
CDR3: CAIRTGRRDHEQFF
DNA: TGTGCCATCAGGACAGGGCGTCGGGACCATGAGCAGTTCTTC

size: .
V: TRBV9
J: TRBJ2-2
D: TRBD2
CDR3: CASSATSGNLAGELFF
DNA: TGTGCCAGCAGCGCGACTAGCGGGAACCTTGCCGGGGAGCTGTTTTTT

size: .
V: TRBV6-5
J: TRBJ1-2
D: .
CDR3: CASSSRGEDYGYTF
DNA: TGTGCCAGCAGTTCTAGGGGTGAAGACTATGGCTACACCTTC

size: .
V: TRBV6-1
J: TRBJ2-7
D: .
CDR3: CASTEAGYEQYF
DNA: TGTGCCAGCACCGAAGCCGGTTACGAGCAGTACTTC

size: few
V: TRBV28
J: TRBJ2-7
D: TRBD2
CDR3: CASSALDLADSSYEQYF
DNA: TGTGCCAGCAGCGCGCTAGATCTAGCGGATAGCTCCTACGAGCAGTACTTC

size: .
V: TRBV6-1
J: TRBJ1-6
D: TRBD1
CDR3: CASSEEDRANSPLHF
DNA: TGTGCCAGCAGTGAGGAGGACAGGGCCAATTCACCCCTCCACTTT

size: .
V: TRBV5-4
J: TRBJ1-1
D: TRBD1
CDR3: CASSLTGGGTEAFF
DNA: TGTGCCAGCAGCTTAACAGGGGGAGGTACTGAAGCTTTCTTT

size: .
V: TRBV28
J: TRBJ2-6
D: .
CDR3: CASYGGSGANVLTF
DNA: TGTGCCAGCTATGGAGGCTCTGGGGCCAACGTCCTGACTTTC

size: .
V: TRBV4-3
J: TRBJ1-2
D: TRBD1
CDR3: CASSQDRGIGYGYTF
DNA: TGCGCCAGCAGCCAAGACAGGGGGATTGGCTATGGCTACACCTTC

size: .
V: TRBV10-2
J: TRBJ2-1
D: .
CDR3: CASSVMDEQFF
DNA: TGCGCCAGCTCGGTGATGGATGAGCAGTTCTTC

size: .
V: TRBV7-2
J: TRBJ1-1
D: TRBD1
CDR3: CASSRDRGIEAFF
DNA: TGTGCCAGCAGTCGAGACAGGGGGATTGAAGCTTTCTTT

size: .
V: TRBV14
J: TRBJ1-4
D: .
CDR3: CASSAWSGATNEKLFF
DNA: TGTGCCAGCAGTGCATGGTCCGGGGCAACTAATGAAAAACTGTTTTTT

size: few
V: TRBV7-2
J: TRBJ1-1
D: .
CDR3: CASSLDRNTEAFF
DNA: TGTGCCAGCAGCTTAGACAGGAACACTGAAGCTTTCTTT

size: once
V: TRBV28
J: TRBJ1-1
D: .
CDR3: CASSLPYQTVNTEAFF
DNA: TGTGCCAGCAGTTTACCCTATCAGACAGTAAACACTGAAGCTTTCTTT

size: .
V: TRBV18
J: TRBJ1-1
D: TRBD1
CDR3: CASSPGQGGRAFF
DNA: TGTGCCAGCTCGCCGGGACAGGGAGGACGAGCTTTCTTT

size: .
V: TRBV5-6
J: TRBJ1-5
D: TRBD1
CDR3: CASSSTGVSQPQHF
DNA: TGTGCCAGCAGCTCGACAGGGGTAAGCCAGCCCCAGCATTTT

size: few
V: TRBV15
J: TRBJ2-2
D: TRBD2
CDR3: CATSRGPARGLNTGELFF
DNA: TGTGCCACCAGCAGAGGGCCTGCGCGGGGACTAAACACCGGGGAGCTGTTTTTT

size: once
V: TRBV11-3
J: TRBJ2-5
D: TRBD2
CDR3: CASSQTSGRIQETQYF
DNA: TGTGCCAGCAGCCAAACTAGCGGGCGGATCCAAGAGACCCAGTACTTC

size: .
V: TRBV7-6
J: TRBJ1-4
D: TRBD1
CDR3: CASSGENRGNEKLFF
DNA: TGTGCCAGCAGCGGAGAAAACAGGGGGAATGAAAAACTGTTTTTT

size: .
V: TRBV10-3
J: TRBJ1-2
D: .
CDR3: CAISESTLLRNYGYTF
DNA: TGTGCCATCAGTGAGTCGACTCTCCTTAGGAACTATGGCTACACCTTC

size: .
V: TRBV7-9
J: TRBJ2-2
D: TRBD2
CDR3: CASSATSGSSGELFF
DNA: TGTGCCAGCAGCGCGACTAGCGGGAGTTCCGGGGAGCTGTTTTTT

size: .
V: TRBV27
J: TRBJ2-7
D: TRBD1
CDR3: CASIPGQGKGEQYF
DNA: TGTGCCAGCATCCCGGGACAGGGGAAGGGCGAGCAGTACTTC

size: once
V: TRBV27
J: TRBJ1-2
D: .
CDR3: CASSPPGRGPYGYTF
DNA: TGTGCCAGCAGTCCGCCGGGCAGGGGTCCTTATGGCTACACCTTC

size: .
V: TRBV6-1
J: TRBJ1-5
D: .
CDR3: CASRDTSNQPQHF
DNA: TGTGCCAGCAGGGACACCTCCAATCAGCCCCAGCACTTT

size: few
V: TRBV28
J: TRBJ2-3
D: .
CDR3: CASSFRGMPDTQYF
DNA: TGTGCCAGCAGTTTCAGGGGTATGCCAGATACGCAGTATTTT

size: .
V: TRBV6-5
J: TRBJ2-2
D: .
CDR3: CASSYSTRNTGELFF
DNA: TGTGCCAGCAGTTACTCGACTCGTAACACCGGGGAGCTGTTTTTT

size: .
V: TRBV30
J: TRBJ1-2
D: .
CDR3: CAWSPQGGRGYTF
DNA: TGTGCCTGGAGTCCCCAAGGAGGCCGAGGCTACACCTTC

size: .
V: TRBV7-9
J: TRBJ2-4
D: .
CDR3: CASSLQMAGSAKNIQYF
DNA: TGTGCCAGCAGCTTACAGATGGCAGGGTCAGCCAAAAACATTCAGTACTTC

size: .
V: TRBV7-2
J: TRBJ1-3
D: TRBD1
CDR3: CASSSSTGLSGYF
DNA: TGTGCCAGCAGCTCCTCGACAGGGCTCAGCGGATATTTT

size: .
V: TRBV11-2
J: TRBJ2-1
D: .
CDR3: CASSLDPGVEQFF
DNA: TGTGCCAGCAGCTTAGATCCGGGAGTTGAGCAGTTCTTC

size: .
V: TRBV5-1
J: TRBJ2-5
D: .
CDR3: CASSLPLQGRETQYF
DNA: TGCGCCAGCAGCTTGCCGCTACAGGGGAGGGAGACCCAGTACTTC

size: .
V: TRBV9
J: TRBJ2-3
D: TRBD2
CDR3: CASSAREGRTDTQYF
DNA: TGTGCCAGCAGCGCCCGGGAGGGGCGCACAGATACGCAGTATTTT

size: once
V: TRBV19
J: TRBJ1-5
D: .
CDR3: CATHDRQNQPQHF
DNA: TGTGCCACACACGACAGACAAAATCAGCCCCAGCATTTT

size: .
V: TRBV6-1
J: TRBJ1-4
D: .
CDR3: CASTNGPTNEKLFF
DNA: TGTGCCAGCACGAATGGGCCGACGAATGAAAAACTGTTTTTT

size: once
V: TRBV11-2
J: TRBJ1-2
D: TRBD1
CDR3: CASSLSQGARGYTF
DNA: TGTGCCAGCAGCCTTTCACAGGGGGCGCGGGGCTACACCTTC